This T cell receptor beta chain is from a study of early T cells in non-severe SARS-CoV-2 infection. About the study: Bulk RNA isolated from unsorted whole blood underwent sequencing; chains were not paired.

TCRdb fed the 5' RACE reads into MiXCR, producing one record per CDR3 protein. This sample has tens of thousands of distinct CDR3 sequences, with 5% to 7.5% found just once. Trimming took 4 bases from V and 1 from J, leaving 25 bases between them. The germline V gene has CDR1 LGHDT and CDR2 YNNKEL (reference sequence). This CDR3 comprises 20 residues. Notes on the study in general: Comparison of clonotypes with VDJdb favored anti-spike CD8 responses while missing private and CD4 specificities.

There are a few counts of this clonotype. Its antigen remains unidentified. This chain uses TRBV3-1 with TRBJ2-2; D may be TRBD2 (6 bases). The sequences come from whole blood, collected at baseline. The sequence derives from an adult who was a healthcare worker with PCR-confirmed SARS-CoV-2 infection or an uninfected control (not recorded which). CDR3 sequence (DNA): TGTGCCAGCAGCCTCTGGTGGGGAGGCGGAGGGAAAGAGAACACCGGGGAGCTGTTTTTT. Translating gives CASSLWWGGGGKENTGELFF.